A selection of T cell receptor beta chains follows, all from one sample in a study of blood T cell repertoires in COVID-19. Generated by immunoSEQ multiplex PCR, the TCRdb table keeps only in-frame clones and is missing some. The data show about 59,000 clones, approximately 82% seen once. The specimen sequenced was peripheral blood. The receptors were gathered from a man older than 75 with acute or convalescent COVID-19. CDR3s include the opening cysteine and the closing phenylalanine or tryptophan. Expanded clones are given a class, and other clones once, few, many or no size at all.

size	V	J	CDR3
NA	TRBV6-5	TRBJ2-2	CASRPGIGPGELFF
NA	TRBV5-5	TRBJ2-1	CASSLRLAGYNEQFF
NA	TRBV19	TRBJ1-5	CASSTVQDNQPQHF
few	TRBV18	TRBJ1-4	CASCTGMTTNEKLFF
NA	TRBV27	TRBJ2-1	CASSQGTSSNEQFF
NA	TRBV30	TRBJ2-7	CAWRPTGTGKYEQYF
few	TRBV30	TRBJ2-6	CAWSVPPMAGANVLTF
NA	TRBV29-1	TRBJ2-7	CSVEGDRGAYEQYF
few	TRBV28	TRBJ2-3	CASSPLTETSTDTQYF
NA	TRBV3-1/TRBV3-2	TRBJ1-1	CASSLRGGGNTEAFF
NA	TRBV5-6	TRBJ2-1	CASSWRDRGGNEQFF
NA	TRBV6-5	TRBJ1-6	CASSLESSYNSPLHF
NA	TRBV2	TRBJ2-1	CASTLQGKSTNEQFF
NA	TRBV27	TRBJ2-2	CATKFGTSGRSGELFF
NA	TRBV5-1	TRBJ2-5	CASSSGLAGEETQYF
NA	TRBV29-1	TRBJ2-2	CSVEAWERGVRTGELFF
NA	TRBV5-1	TRBJ2-2	CASSLVLGPSDLANTGELFF
NA	TRBV11-3	TRBJ1-1	CASRPDWNTEAFF
NA	TRBV9	TRBJ2-2	CASSVTVSQSGELFF
few	TRBV2	TRBJ1-2	CASSVPGPINF
NA	TRBV6-1	TRBJ1-5	CASSEVQGNRQPQHF
NA	TRBV6-5	TRBJ1-2	CASSWERNGGGYTF
NA	TRBV28	TRBJ2-7	CASSSSGTGSYEQYF